One sample yielded the 11 T cell receptor beta chains listed below, sequenced in a study of early T cells in non-severe SARS-CoV-2 infection (dated by TCRdb to about 2021). Libraries were built with 5' RACE. For sequencing, a NextSeq 500 was employed. The public reads were reprocessed in TCRdb via fastp at Q25 and MiXCR, keeping in-frame beta chains. Here each entry gathers all rows of one CDR3 protein and keeps the most common genes and DNA. The sample data list tens of thousands of distinct CDR3 sequences, and approximately 13% of these were observed just once. The ten largest make up less than 8.5% of the sample. Specimen: whole blood. All receptors derive from an adult who was a healthcare worker with PCR-confirmed SARS-CoV-2 infection or an uninfected control (not recorded which).

The V call is TRBV5-4, the J call TRBJ2-1, with 7 bases fitting TRBD1. The V gene's germline CDR1 is SGHNT and CDR2 YYREEE (reference sequence). V lost 3 bases to trimming and J lost 2 bases; unmatched junction nucleotides: 5. The CDR3 totals 15 residues. The CDR3 protein is CASSSGTVAYNEQFF. The CDR3 coding sequence is TGTGCCAGCAGCTCCGGGACAGTGGCCTACAATGAGCAGTTCTTC.

This clonotype came up a few times. DNA of the CDR3: TGTGCCAGCGGGGGTTGGGGGAGGGCCCACCAAGAATACGAGCAGTACTTC. Its translation is CASGGWGRAHQEYEQYF. This chain joins TRBV6-5 and TRBJ2-7; 7 nucleotides line up with TRBD2. The germline gives CDR1 MNHEY, CDR2 SVGAGI. This CDR3 has 17 amino acids. The junction had 20 bases not matched to a gene; V was cut back by 8 bases and J by 4 bases.

The V gene is TRBV5-1, the J gene TRBJ2-3, with 10 bases fitting TRBD2. Per germline, CDR1 SGHRS and CDR2 YFSETQ. V shed 1 base, J shed 0 bases, and the junction held 8 bases outside the gene matches. This CDR3 is built from 18 residues. The DNA of the CDR3 is TGCGCCAGCAGCTTGATCTTGTCTAGCGGGAGCAGCACAGATACGCAGTATTTT. It specifies CASSLILSSGSSTDTQYF.

This clonotype was observed a handful of times. J is TRBJ2-2 and V is TRBV30, with 12 bases lining up with TRBD2. Germline V gives CDR1 GTSNPN, CDR2 SVGIG (reference sequence). Trimming took 0 bases from V and 1 from J; bases not matched to a gene: 9. The CDR3 loop spans 19 amino acids. The CDR3 protein is CAWSVGLAGGPWNTGELFF. The CDR3 DNA follows: TGTGCCTGGAGTGTAGGGCTAGCGGGAGGGCCATGGAACACCGGGGAGCTGTTTTTT.

This clonotype occurred a few times. V and J are TRBV5-1 and TRBJ1-4; D unclear. The CDR3 is made up of 16 amino acids. V was cut by 0 bases and J by 8 bases, with 17 bases left in between. CDR1 and CDR2 from the germline V gene are SGHRS and YFSETQ. The CDR3 DNA follows: TGCGCCAGCAGCTTGGATTGGCGGAGGGTTGGCGAAAAACTGTTTTTT. Its translation: CASSLDWRRVGEKLFF.

This clonotype was counted ten times or more. This chain joins TRBV5-5 and TRBJ2-3, with D hard to call. From germline, CDR1 is SGHKS and CDR2 YYEKEE (reference sequence). The CDR3 loop spans 14 amino acids. V dropped 0 bases and J dropped 7 bases, with 12 bases sitting between them. The DNA for the CDR3 is TGTGCCAGCAGCTTGGAGGGAACTGGCTATACGCAGTATTTT. Its protein is CASSLEGTGYTQYF.

There are a few counts of this clonotype. V usage is TRBV5-6 and J usage is TRBJ2-5, with 10 bases that match TRBD2. The CDR3 extends over 15 amino acids. J gave up 7 bases and V 5 bases, and 11 bases lay outside the gene matches. Germline assignment: CDR1 SGHDT and CDR2 YYEEEE. CDR3 amino acids: CASSFELWTSGTQYF. The DNA of the CDR3 is TGTGCCAGCAGTTTTGAACTTTGGACTAGCGGGACCCAGTACTTC.

A note on this clonotype: One end of the junction is discordant with germline, which a read error may explain. The chain carries TRBV12-3 or TRBV12-4 and TRBJ1-5; D unresolved. The CDR3 spans 12 residues. The CDR3 here is CASSFPYQPRHF. CDR3 sequence (DNA): TGTGCCAGCAGTTTTCCATATCAGCCCCGGCATTTT.

This clonotype was observed at least ten times. The chain recombines TRBV11-2 with TRBJ2-3, with a possible D match to TRBD1 (6 bases). Germline CDR1 SGHAT, CDR2 FQNNGV. This CDR3 contains 15 residues. Trimming removed 4 bases at V and 3 bases at J, with 14 bases between. CDR3: CASSSGQLRTDTQYF. The CDR3 DNA reads as TGTGCCAGCAGCTCCGGACAGCTGAGGACAGATACGCAGTATTTT.

The table lists this clonotype with a few counts. The CDR3 nucleotides read TGTGCCAGCAGCCGGACCTCCTGGCTCGGGGCTTTTAACGGGGCCAACGTCCTGACTTTC. It is translated as CASSRTSWLGAFNGANVLTF. The chain links TRBV5-6 to TRBJ2-6, with D possibly being TRBD1 or TRBD2 (5 bases each). Germline CDR1 SGHDT, CDR2 YYEEEE. This CDR3 is 20 amino acids long. Trimming removed 4 bases at V and 4 bases at J, with 27 bases between.

The chain couples TRBV20-1 to TRBJ2-5, with D possibly being TRBD1 (6 bases). V lost 6 bases and J lost 1, with 18 bases in between. Germline loops: CDR1 DFQATT, CDR2 SNEGSKA (reference sequence). This CDR3 has 15 residues. The CDR3 region is CSAQGNRTAQETQYF. The DNA of the CDR3 is TGCAGTGCCCAGGGAAACCGGACAGCCCAAGAGACCCAGTACTTC.